One and the same sample provided the 26 T cell receptor beta chains below, sequenced in a study of blood T cell repertoires in COVID-19. This table comes from immunoSEQ multiplex PCR, and its TCRdb copy is limited to in-frame clones, with some not included. Of over 200,000 clones in the sample, about nine tenths were seen once. Sequenced material: peripheral blood. The receptors here all came from a man aged 55 to 70 who had recovered from COVID-19.

This clone was counted only a few times. The CDR3 reads CASTPGGNTYEQYF. The CDR3 bases are TGTGCCAGCACCCCGGGGGGGAACACCTACGAGCAGTACTTC. The J gene is TRBJ2-7, the V gene TRBV7-2; the match to TRBD2 covers 8 bases. V shed 7 bases and J 2 bases; nucleotides not matched to a gene: 7. CDR3 length: 14 amino acids. From germline, CDR1 is SGHTA and CDR2 FQGNSA.

This chain joins TRBV27 and TRBJ2-1; a possible D gene is TRBD1 (5 bases). The ends were cut back, 2 bases at V and 4 bases at J, with 15 bases in the middle. The CDR3 spans 16 residues. Germline V gene data show CDR1 as MNHEY and CDR2 as SMNVEV (reference sequence). CDR3 sequence (DNA): TGTGCCAGCAGTTTACTGGACACCTACCCTTACAATGAGCAGTTCTTC. Its protein is CASSLLDTYPYNEQFF.

The rearrangement links TRBV11-3 to TRBJ2-1; TRBD2 matches at 13 bases. J was trimmed by 6 bases and V by 5 bases; bases with no gene match: 4. Germline V gene sequence: CDR1 SGHNT, CDR2 YENEEA. The CDR3 loop spans 15 amino acids. This CDR3 is CASSLGTSGVNEQFF. CDR3 nucleotide sequence: TGTGCCAGCAGCCTGGGGACTAGCGGGGTCAATGAGCAGTTCTTC.

This sequence joins TRBV6-6 and TRBJ2-5, with D perhaps matching TRBD2 (5 bases). Germline V gene sequence: CDR1 MNHNY, CDR2 SVGAGI (reference sequence). V lost 2 bases, J lost 5 bases, and 15 bases lay in between. This CDR3 region has 15 residues. The CDR3 DNA is TGTGCCAGCAGTTACGGGCTAGCCGCCGGGGAGACCCAGTACTTC. It yields the protein CASSYGLAAGETQYF.

This clone was detected only a few times. The chain is built from TRBV7-8 and TRBJ2-1; 14 positions agree with TRBD2. This CDR3 is built from 15 residues. From germline, CDR1 is SGHVS and CDR2 FQNEAQ. The ends lost 4 bases at V and 9 bases at J; junction bases unmatched: 5. The CDR3 protein is CASSSGLAGAGEQFF. Written as DNA, the CDR3 is TGTGCCAGCAGCTCGGGACTAGCGGGGGCGGGTGAGCAGTTCTTC.

This clone was recorded once. The chain is built from TRBV3-1 (or the pseudogene TRBV3-2) and TRBJ2-5; D gene ambiguous. Trimming cost V 0 bases and J 7 bases, with 12 bases left between them. This CDR3 has 14 residues. Per germline, CDR1 LGHDT and CDR2 YNNKEL (reference sequence). CDR3 sequence reads: CASSQDLGSSTQYF. Here the CDR3 DNA reads TGTGCCAGCAGCCAAGACCTGGGCAGTTCGACCCAGTACTTC.

The CDR3 is CASSFRLAGGSDTQYF. CDR3 DNA sequence: TGCGCCAGCAGCTTCCGACTAGCGGGGGGATCAGATACGCAGTATTTT. The chain joins TRBV5-1 to TRBJ2-3, with TRBD2 matching 13 bases. The germline gives CDR1 SGHRS, CDR2 YFSETQ. The CDR3 totals 16 residues. V dropped 2 bases and J dropped 4; count of bases not matched to a gene: 4.

This clone was observed a single time. CDR3 protein: CATHGTGSTDTQYF. CDR3 nucleotide sequence: TGTGCCACCCACGGGACAGGGAGCACAGATACGCAGTATTTT. This chain links TRBV24-1 with TRBJ2-3; 9 nucleotides match TRBD1. The CDR3 is 14 residues long. The junction had 3 bases not matched to a gene; V was cut back by 9 bases and J by 0 bases. Germline V gene lookup returns CDR1 KGHDR and CDR2 SFDVKD.

The chain combines TRBV28 with TRBJ1-2; possibly TRBD1 for D (6 bases). The CDR3 runs to 15 residues. Trimming took off 7 bases at V and 4 bases at J, with 19 bases between the two ends. Per germline, CDR1 MDHEN and CDR2 SYDVKM. CDR3 nucleotide sequence: TGTGCCAGCATAACAACAGGGTCACGAGCCTATGGCTACACCTTC. Protein: CASITTGSRAYGYTF.

The V and J genes are TRBV27 and TRBJ2-7; TRBD1 aligns across 7 bases. The CDR3 is made up of 14 amino acids. CDR1 and CDR2 from the germline V gene are MNHEY and SMNVEV (reference sequence). The junction had 8 bases not matched to a gene; V was cut back by 5 bases and J by 4 bases. CDR3: CASSPGQILYEQYF. Written as DNA, the CDR3 is TGTGCCAGCAGTCCGGGACAGATACTGTACGAGCAGTACTTC.

This chain uses TRBV3-1 (or the pseudogene TRBV3-2) with TRBJ2-5; D may be TRBD2 (7 bases). Germline CDR1 reads LGHDT; CDR2 reads YNNKEL (reference sequence). With 7 bases removed from V and 4 bases from J, the gap between germline ends came to 13 bases. CDR3 size: 13 residues. Here the CDR3 reads CASKGGAGETQYF. As DNA, the CDR3 is TGTGCCAGCAAGGGGGGGGCGGGAGAGACCCAGTACTTC.

The count of this clone is one. V and J are TRBV12-2 and TRBJ2-7; the table gives TRBD1 as D, unverified against the DNA. TRBV12-2 is noted as a pseudogene. This CDR3 region has 20 residues. CDR3 sequence reads: CASRSPPPPGQGTASYEQYF. The CDR3 DNA reads as TGTGCAAGTCGCTCCCCTCCCCCCCCCGGCCAGGGGACGGCCTCCTACGAGCAGTACTTC.

The rearrangement joins TRBV10-3 to TRBJ2-5; 8 nucleotides match TRBD1. The CDR3 spans 12 residues. Germline lookup yields CDR1 ENHRY and CDR2 SYGVKD. With V trimmed by 5 bases and J by 5 bases, 1 base remained unmatched. The CDR3 DNA follows: TGTGCCATCAGTCAGGGGGCTGAGACCCAGTACTTC. Amino acid sequence: CAISQGAETQYF.

CDR3 nucleotide sequence: TGTGCCAGCAGCCAAGACGGCAGGGTAGATTCACCCCTCCACTTT. It yields the protein CASSQDGRVDSPLHF. The J gene is TRBJ1-6, the V gene TRBV4-2, with D possibly matching TRBD1 (5 bases). Between the trimmed V and J ends, which lost 0 bases and 8 bases, there was a span of 11 bases. CDR1 is LGHNA, CDR2 YNFKEQ, per germline. The CDR3 runs 15 residues.

The rearrangement links TRBV7-2 to TRBJ2-5, with TRBD2 as a possible D gene (5 bases). The CDR3 has 14 residues. V was trimmed by 5 bases and J by 4 bases, leaving 14 bases between them. CDR1 and CDR2 (germline): SGHTA, FQGNSA. The CDR3 region is CASSRGSTPETQYF. In nucleotides, the CDR3 is TGTGCCAGCAGCCGCGGGTCTACCCCAGAGACCCAGTACTTC. Looking up the rest from reference TRBV7-2 and TRBJ2-5 gives the full variable domain: GAGVSQSPSNKVTEKGKDVELRCDPISGHTALYWYRQSLGQGLEFLIYFQGNSAPDKSGLPSDRFSAERTGGSVSTLTIQRTQQEDSAVYLCASSRGSTPETQYFGPGTRLLVL.

CDR3 protein: CASSLPGTGQFF. The CDR3 DNA sequence: TGTGCCAGCAGCTTACCCGGGACAGGGCAGTTCTTC. The chain carries TRBV13 and TRBJ2-1; 8 bases map to TRBD1. Per germline, CDR1 PRHDT and CDR2 FYEKMQ (reference sequence). This CDR3 is built from 12 residues. With V trimmed by 2 bases and J by 12 bases, 3 bases remained unmatched.

This chain links TRBV19 with TRBJ2-3, with 12 bases matching TRBD1. The CDR3 runs to 15 residues. V shed 4 bases, J shed 13 bases, and the junction held 12 bases outside the gene matches. Germline CDR1 LNHDA, CDR2 SQIVND (reference sequence). The CDR3: CASSKPGGQGAGKYF. The CDR3, as DNA: TGTGCCAGTAGTAAACCTGGGGGACAGGGGGCCGGCAAGTATTTT.

The rearrangement joins TRBV2 to TRBJ2-5; 11 positions agree with TRBD2. Germline CDR1 SNHLY, CDR2 FYNNEI. Trimming at V came to 8 bases and at J to 7 bases, leaving 9 bases not matched to a gene. CDR3 length: 14 residues. CDR3 in amino acids: CASGLAGDRGTQYF. CDR3 DNA sequence: TGTGCCAGCGGACTAGCGGGCGACCGGGGGACCCAGTACTTC.

The chain recombines TRBV21-1 with TRBJ1-2; the table names TRBD1, a call not compared with the DNA. TRBV21-1 is annotated as a pseudogene. The CDR3 runs to 16 residues. The CDR3 is CASSKADRGSCYGYTF. In nucleotides, the CDR3 is TGTGCCAGCAGCAAAGCAGACAGGGGATCGTGCTATGGCTACACCTTC.

The chain has TRBV5-1 and TRBJ2-3; no clear D. V lost 3 bases to trimming and J lost 0 bases, with 11 bases between them. Germline lookup yields CDR1 SGHRS and CDR2 YFSETQ. This CDR3 is 15 amino acids long. CDR3 amino acids: CASSSAGSSTDTQYF. The DNA for the CDR3 is TGCGCCAGCAGCTCTGCAGGTTCTAGCACAGATACGCAGTATTTT.

This chain links TRBV5-5 with TRBJ2-7, with 11 bases lining up with TRBD1. Germline trimming cut 2 bases from V and 5 bases from J; bases unmatched to any gene: 3. The CDR3 is made up of 14 amino acids. Germline V lookup: CDR1 SGHKS, CDR2 YYEKEE (reference sequence). The CDR3, as DNA: TGTGCCAGCAGCTTCGGGACAGGGGGTGACGAGCAGTACTTC. Protein sequence: CASSFGTGGDEQYF.

This clone was picked up a small number of times. This chain joins TRBV9 and TRBJ1-3; no reliable D call. This CDR3 is 15 amino acids long. Between the trimmed V and J ends, which lost 0 bases and 0 bases, there was a span of 7 bases. CDR1 and CDR2 (germline): SGDLS, YYNGEE. CDR3 amino acids: CASSVEGSSGNTIYF. The CDR3 DNA reads TGTGCCAGCAGCGTAGAAGGGAGCTCTGGAAACACCATATATTTT.

The rearrangement links TRBV18 to TRBJ1-5, with 11 nucleotides matching TRBD1. From germline, CDR1 is KGHSH and CDR2 LQKENI. This CDR3 spans 18 amino acids. J lost 4 bases, V lost 0 bases, and 8 bases had no gene match. Here the CDR3 DNA reads TGTGCCAGCTCACCACCTACCGCCGGGACAGGGGGGAATCAGCCCCAGCATTTT. It codes for CASSPPTAGTGGNQPQHF.

V is TRBV27 and J is TRBJ1-1, with a weak D call TRBD1 (6 bases). The germline CDR1 and CDR2 sequences are MNHEY and SMNVEV (reference sequence). The CDR3 runs 14 residues. Trimming shortened V by 5 bases and J by 1 base, and 11 bases separated the two germline ends. The CDR3 DNA follows: TGTGCCAGCAGTCGTTACAGGGAGAACACTGAAGCTTTCTTT. Translated, it gives CASSRYRENTEAFF.

This sequence joins TRBV15 and TRBJ2-7; 8 positions match TRBD1. With V trimmed by 2 bases and J by 2 bases, 5 bases remained unmatched. The germline CDR1 and CDR2 sequences are LNHNV and YYDKDF (reference sequence). This CDR3 comprises 15 residues. CDR3 amino acids: CATSRIRDRPYEQYF. CDR3 bases: TGTGCCACCAGCAGAATCCGGGACAGGCCCTACGAGCAGTACTTC.

The chain is built from TRBV5-1 and TRBJ2-5; possibly TRBD2 for D (6 bases). The CDR3 sequence is 16 residues long. Germline V gives CDR1 SGHRS, CDR2 YFSETQ. The V and J ends lost 0 bases and 4 bases respectively, with 16 bases between them. The DNA of the CDR3 is TGCGCCAGCAGCTTGGGCGGCGGGGAGAGGGGAGAGACCCAGTACTTC. Its protein product is CASSLGGGERGETQYF.